The sequence of this T cell receptor beta chain was determined in a study of radiotherapy plus CTLA-4 blockade in lung cancer. Study-level information: Disease control reached approximately 30%, with objective responses in roughly 19%.

This clone came up once. Its antigen is undetermined. Using immunoSEQ multiplex PCR, the repertoire was profiled, and TCRdb retains in-frame clones only, with some absent. The sample carries around 42,000 clones, roughly 60% recorded once. The germline CDR1 and CDR2 sequences are SQVTM and ANQGSEA. V gave up 4 bases and J gave up 0 bases, with 12 bases separating them. The CDR3 runs 14 residues. Overall study results and limits: Early blood T cell clone dynamics, with interferon-beta, were reported to best predict response. Clones derived from tumor TCRs expanded in blood after radiotherapy plus ipilimumab.

The clonotype originates from a human donor with non-small cell lung cancer who had a partial response to radiotherapy plus ipilimumab. This material consisted of peripheral blood, taken from a patient treated with radiotherapy plus ipilimumab. The rearrangement joins TRBV29-1 to TRBJ1-2; D unresolved. The CDR3 DNA reads TGCAGCGTTGCAGCGGAAAAAACTAACTATGGCTACACCTTC. Amino acids: CSVAAEKTNYGYTF. The variable domain in full, completed from reference TRBV29-1 and TRBJ1-2, reads SAVISQKPSRDICQRGTSLTIQCQVDSQVTMMFWYRQQPGQSLTLIATANQGSEATYESGFVIDKFPISRPNLTFSTLTVSNMSPEDSSIYLCSVAAEKTNYGYTFGSGTRLTVV.